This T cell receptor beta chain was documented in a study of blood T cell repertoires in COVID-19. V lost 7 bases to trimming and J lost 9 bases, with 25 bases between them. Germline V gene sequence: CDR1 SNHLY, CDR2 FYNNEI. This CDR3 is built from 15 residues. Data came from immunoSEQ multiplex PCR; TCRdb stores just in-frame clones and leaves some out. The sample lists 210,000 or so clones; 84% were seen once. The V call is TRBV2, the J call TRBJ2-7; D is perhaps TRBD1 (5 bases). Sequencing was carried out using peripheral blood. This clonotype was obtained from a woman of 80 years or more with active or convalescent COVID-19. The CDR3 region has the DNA TGTGCCAGCAACCCCGCCGGACATGAGTCTTGGTGGCAGTACTTC. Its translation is CASNPAGHESWWQYF.